The 20 T cell receptor beta chains listed next were all sequenced from one sample in a study of early T cells in non-severe SARS-CoV-2 infection. TCRdb ran MiXCR on the 5' RACE reads and lists one entry per CDR3 protein. The sample shows 55,000 to 65,000 distinct CDR3 sequences, 10% to 14% of them seen only once. Specimen: whole blood. These receptors originate from an adult who was a healthcare worker with PCR-confirmed SARS-CoV-2 infection or an uninfected control (not recorded which).

The V and J genes are TRBV5-1 and TRBJ2-1; D is perhaps TRBD1 or TRBD2 (5 bases each). V shed 6 bases and J shed 0 bases, with 13 bases lying between them. The germline CDR1 and CDR2 sequences are SGHRS and YFSETQ. There are 15 residues in the CDR3. Here the CDR3 reads CASTVLGVSYNEQFF. DNA for the CDR3: TGCGCCAGCACCGTCCTGGGGGTCTCCTACAATGAGCAGTTCTTC.

The gene calls are TRBV20-1 and TRBJ2-3, with 8 bases lining up with TRBD2. CDR1 and CDR2 (germline): DFQATT, SNEGSKA (reference sequence). Germline trimming cut 6 bases from V and 0 bases from J; bases unmatched to any gene: 14. CDR3 size: 17 residues. In DNA form, the CDR3 reads TGCAGTGCCCCCGGTGGTAGCGGGGAGGGTAGCACAGATACGCAGTATTTT. Amino acid sequence: CSAPGGSGEGSTDTQYF.

This clonotype has ten or more counts. The V gene is TRBV29-1, the J gene TRBJ1-1; TRBD1 aligns across 7 bases. The CDR3 sequence is 12 residues long. V lost 7 bases, J lost 7 bases, and 9 bases stayed unmatched. Germline V gene data show CDR1 as SQVTM and CDR2 as ANQGSEA. The CDR3 loop reads CSARTGGGEAFF. The CDR3 bases are TGCAGCGCCCGGACAGGCGGTGGTGAAGCTTTCTTT.

Only one count was recorded for this clonotype. The chain couples TRBV6-6 to TRBJ2-5; 9 nucleotides align to TRBD2. There are 18 residues in the CDR3. V dropped 6 bases and J dropped 0; count of bases not matched to a gene: 14. CDR1 and CDR2 from the germline V gene are MNHNY and SVGAGI (reference sequence). The CDR3 nucleotides are TGTGCCAGCAGCGCTGGGGGGGTTAGCGGGGGCTACCAAGAGACCCAGTACTTC. Amino acids: CASSAGGVSGGYQETQYF.

This clonotype appeared many times. The chain links TRBV6-5 to TRBJ2-2; 8 nucleotides match TRBD2. The CDR3 has 15 amino acids. V was clipped by 7 bases and J by 4 bases; unmatched bases: 8. Germline values: CDR1 MNHEY, CDR2 SVGAGI. Here the CDR3 reads CASNVISGTTGELFF. CDR3 bases: TGTGCCAGCAATGTAATTAGCGGGACCACCGGGGAGCTGTTTTTT.

The V gene is TRBV20-1, the J gene TRBJ2-5, with D maybe TRBD2 (6 bases). CDR1 and CDR2 from the germline V gene are DFQATT and SNEGSKA (reference sequence). CDR3 size: 12 residues. V gave up 5 bases and J gave up 2 bases, with 9 bases separating them. For the CDR3, the DNA is TGCAGTGCTTCGGACTATCAAGAGACCCAGTACTTC. It specifies CSASDYQETQYF.

This clonotype was found many times. This rearrangement joins TRBV7-2 to TRBJ2-7; D is unresolved. V lost 4 bases, J lost 5 bases, and 9 bases lay in between. The CDR3 runs 12 residues. CDR1 is SGHTA and CDR2 is FQGNSA in the germline V gene. CDR3 nucleotides: TGTGCCAGCAGCTCCATAGCTCACGAGCAGTACTTC. Residues: CASSSIAHEQYF. Full variable domain (outside the CDR3, taken from reference TRBV7-2 and TRBJ2-7): GAGVSQSPSNKVTEKGKDVELRCDPISGHTALYWYRQSLGQGLEFLIYFQGNSAPDKSGLPSDRFSAERTGGSVSTLTIQRTQQEDSAVYLCASSSIAHEQYFGPGTRLTVT.

This clonotype was observed many times. V usage is TRBV6-6 and J usage is TRBJ1-5; no reliable D call. The length of the CDR3 is 14 residues. The germline V gene has CDR1 MNHNY and CDR2 SVGAGI (reference sequence). V was pared by 2 bases and J by 0 bases, with 5 bases between. The chain's CDR3 is CASSYRDSNQPQHF. CDR3 in DNA: TGTGCCAGCAGTTACCGAGATAGCAATCAGCCCCAGCATTTT.

The table lists this clonotype with many counts. This chain joins TRBV20-1 and TRBJ2-3; the match to TRBD2 covers 8 bases. Germline trimming cut 6 bases from V and 3 bases from J; bases unmatched to any gene: 8. The germline gives CDR1 DFQATT, CDR2 SNEGSKA (reference sequence). The CDR3 totals 14 residues. The CDR3, as DNA: TGCAGTGCCCGGCGGGGGGTTTTGACAGATACGCAGTATTTT. Translated, it gives CSARRGVLTDTQYF.

A few counts support this clonotype. The V gene is TRBV10-3, the J gene TRBJ1-1; TRBD1 aligns across 7 bases. The CDR3 is 13 amino acids. The V segment lost 7 bases and the J segment 3 bases; nucleotides outside the gene matches: 5. Germline loops: CDR1 ENHRY, CDR2 SYGVKD. The CDR3 DNA is TGTGCCATCACTCAGGACAGGTACACTGAAGCTTTCTTT. Protein: CAITQDRYTEAFF.

The genes are TRBV15 and TRBJ2-3; no definite D call. CDR1 LNHNV and CDR2 YYDKDF come from the germline V gene (reference sequence). The CDR3 runs 14 residues. The V gene lost 0 bases and the J gene lost 2 bases, with 6 bases spanning the gap. This CDR3 is CATSRDLATDTQYF. CDR3 in DNA: TGTGCCACCAGCAGAGATCTTGCCACAGATACGCAGTATTTT.

This clonotype turned up a few times. For the CDR3, the DNA is TGTGCCAGCAGCTTGGGAATCGGGCGGGGGCAGTATTTT. The encoded protein is CASSLGIGRGQYF. V usage is TRBV7-2 and J usage is TRBJ2-3, with TRBD2 as a possible D gene (6 bases). The CDR3 totals 13 residues. CDR1 is SGHTA, CDR2 FQGNSA, per germline. V lost 3 bases and J 11 bases, leaving 15 bases between the germline ends.

Points on this clonotype: The junction does not match germline at one end; this may be a read error. This rearrangement joins TRBV18 to TRBJ2-7; TRBD1 is a possible D gene (7 bases). There are 15 residues in the CDR3. CDR1 is KGHSH and CDR2 is LQKENI in the germline V gene. The CDR3: CVSSPAGGGPNEQYF. CDR3 DNA sequence: TGTGTCAGCTCACCCGCTGGAGGGGGCCCTAACGAGCAGTACTTC.

This clonotype was observed many times. V gene TRBV4-3 combines with J gene TRBJ2-3; TRBD2 aligns across 7 bases. CDR3 length: 16 amino acids. The germline V gene encodes CDR1 LGHNA and CDR2 YSLEER. V was pared by 0 bases and J by 0 bases, with 3 bases of the junction left unmatched. The CDR3 nucleotides read TGCGCCAGCAGCCAAGAAGGGCGGGGGAGCACAGATACGCAGTATTTT. It encodes CASSQEGRGSTDTQYF.

This clonotype was found a few times. The chain is built from TRBV4-3 and TRBJ2-7, with TRBD1 identical over 9 bases. Trimming took 6 bases from V and 1 from J; bases not matched to a gene: 7. The CDR3 spans 15 residues. CDR1 is LGHNA, CDR2 YSLEER, per germline. The CDR3 sequence is CASSQGTGSSYEQYF. In DNA form, the CDR3 reads TGCGCCAGCAGTCAGGGGACAGGGTCTTCCTACGAGCAGTACTTC.

This clonotype was counted only a few times. The chain joins TRBV20-1 to TRBJ2-3; 13 positions match TRBD2. J gave up 4 bases and V 6 bases, and 7 bases lay outside the gene matches. This CDR3 is built from 15 residues. CDR1 and CDR2 (germline): DFQATT, SNEGSKA (reference sequence). The CDR3 spells CSALRLAGGSDTQYF. CDR3 coding DNA: TGCAGTGCCCTGAGACTAGCGGGGGGATCAGATACGCAGTATTTT.

V is TRBV6-1 and J is TRBJ2-4; 9 bases fit TRBD2. The V and J ends lost 3 bases and 12 bases, in that order; junction bases with no gene match: 6. This CDR3 is built from 13 residues. The germline CDR1 and CDR2 sequences are MNHNS and SASEGT. The CDR3 is CASSDVLAGYQYF. In DNA, the CDR3 is TGTGCCAGCAGTGATGTCCTAGCGGGGTATCAGTACTTC.

This clonotype was counted at least ten times. The J gene is TRBJ1-2, the V gene TRBV5-1; perhaps TRBD1 as D (5 bases). Trimming left V 4 bases short and J 3 bases short, with 10 bases between. CDR3 length: 13 residues. From germline, CDR1 is SGHRS and CDR2 YFSETQ. CDR3 in DNA: TGCGCCAGCAGCCGGGGCGTAGACTATGGCTACACCTTC. It specifies CASSRGVDYGYTF.

A few counts support this clonotype. The chain couples TRBV7-9 to TRBJ1-2, with unresolved D. CDR3 size: 12 residues. The germline V gene has CDR1 SEHNR and CDR2 FQNEAQ (reference sequence). The V end lost 1 base, the J end lost 2 bases, and 2 bases lay between the germline ends. This chain's CDR3 is CASSLVNYGYTF. In DNA, the CDR3 is TGTGCCAGCAGCTTAGTAAACTATGGCTACACCTTC.

This clonotype has a handful of counts. The rearrangement links TRBV9 to TRBJ2-7, with TRBD1 matching 10 bases. V dropped 3 bases and J dropped 4; count of bases not matched to a gene: 4. CDR1 is SGDLS, CDR2 YYNGEE, per germline. The CDR3 consists of 14 residues. CDR3 amino acids: CASSGRTGGYEQYF. The CDR3, as DNA: TGTGCCAGCAGCGGAAGGACAGGGGGATACGAGCAGTACTTC.